These T cell receptor beta chains were read from a single sample in a study of blood T cell repertoires in COVID-19. The method was immunoSEQ multiplex PCR; TCRdb's version includes in-frame clones alone and lacks a portion of them. The sample consists of around 160,000 clones, 80% to 90% of them appearing once. Sequenced: peripheral blood. All receptors derive from a woman in her fifties or sixties with COVID-19, enrolled during active disease. Each CDR3 is given with its conserved first and last residue. D genes are given only for firm matches. Size tells how often a clone was seen (once, few, many) or the class of an expanded clone, and some rows leave it out.

>NA|TRBV24-1|TRBJ2-1|TRBD1
CATSDLSGTGGNEQFF
TGTGCCACCAGTGATTTGTCCGGGACAGGGGGGAATGAGCAGTTCTTC
>NA|TRBV18|TRBJ2-4|TRBD1
CASSPLETGKGWNIQYF
TGTGCCAGCTCACCACTCGAGACAGGGAAAGGTTGGAACATTCAGTACTTC
>NA|TRBV4-1|TRBJ1-1|NA
CASSQAILEGDTEAFF
TGCGCCAGCAGCCAAGCCATACTCGAGGGAGACACTGAAGCTTTCTTT
>NA|TRBV7-2|TRBJ1-6|NA
CASSFQGDNSPLHF
TGTGCCAGCAGCTTTCAGGGTGACAATTCACCCCTCCACTTT
>once|TRBV4-1|TRBJ2-3|TRBD1
CASSQEAQGASTDTQYF
TGCGCCAGCAGCCAAGAAGCGCAGGGGGCAAGCACAGATACGCAGTATTTT
>NA|TRBV11-3|TRBJ1-1|NA
CASSLGSADEAFF
TGTGCCAGCAGCTTAGGATCTGCAGATGAAGCTTTCTTT
>NA|TRBV5-1|TRBJ2-2|NA
CASSIGDTGELFF
TGCGCCAGCAGCATAGGGGACACCGGGGAGCTGTTTTTT
>NA|TRBV25-1|TRBJ2-5|TRBD2
CASSESAGLQETQYF
TGTGCCAGCAGTGAATCAGCGGGGTTGCAAGAGACCCAGTACTTC
>NA|TRBV5-6|TRBJ1-3|NA
CASSLVGQTYF
TGTGCCAGCAGCTTGGTGGGACAAACCTATTTT
>few|TRBV5-1|TRBJ2-3|TRBD1
CASSSGQGKADTQYF
TGCGCCAGCAGCTCGGGACAGGGCAAGGCAGATACGCAGTATTTT
>once|TRBV9|TRBJ2-2|TRBD1
CASSVVEGALTGELFF
TGTGCCAGCAGCGTAGTCGAGGGGGCGCTCACCGGGGAGCTGTTTTTT
>NA|TRBV11-2|TRBJ2-7|TRBD2
CASSLDYGSSGESYEQYF
TGTGCCAGCAGCTTAGATTACGGGTCTAGCGGGGAGTCCTACGAGCAGTACTTC
>NA|TRBV6-2/TRBV6-3|TRBJ2-1|TRBD2
CASSYWPGGAGNEQFF
TGTGCCAGCAGTTACTGGCCCGGGGGGGCGGGCAATGAGCAGTTCTTC
>NA|TRBV14|TRBJ1-5|TRBD1
CASSQSVGQAYSNQPQHF
TGTGCCAGCAGCCAATCTGTTGGACAGGCCTATAGCAATCAGCCCCAGCATTTT
>NA|TRBV20-1|TRBJ2-5|TRBD1
CSHRGKETQYF
TGCAGCCACAGGGGCAAAGAGACCCAGTACTTC
>NA|TRBV2|TRBJ1-4|TRBD1
CASSLYRTGMTNEKLFF
TGTGCCAGCAGCCTTTACCGGACAGGGATGACTAATGAAAAACTGTTTTTT
>NA|TRBV7-3|TRBJ2-6|TRBD2
CASTIHSGGAPGANVLTF
TGTGCCAGCACCATTCATAGCGGGGGGGCCCCCGGGGCCAACGTCCTGACTTTC
>NA|TRBV2|TRBJ2-6|TRBD1
CASSDGTGYLGANVLTF
TGTGCCAGCAGTGATGGGACAGGGTATCTTGGGGCCAACGTCCTGACTTTC
>few|TRBV3-1/TRBV3-2|TRBJ1-2|TRBD1
CASSQAPTGGLVGGYTF
TGTGCCAGCAGCCAGGCTCCCACAGGGGGTCTGGTAGGGGGCTACACCTTC
>NA|TRBV7-9|TRBJ2-3|NA
CASSFVSRADTQYF
TGTGCCAGCAGCTTCGTATCTAGAGCAGATACGCAGTATTTT
>NA|TRBV24-1|TRBJ1-4|NA
CATSDLRWQGGDEKLFF
TGTGCCACCAGTGATTTGCGGTGGCAGGGTGGTGATGAAAAACTGTTTTTT
>NA|TRBV4-3|TRBJ2-7|TRBD2
CASSQDRTGTSDYPKAYEQYF
TGCGCCAGCAGCCAAGATCGGACCGGGACTAGCGACTACCCAAAGGCCTACGAGCAGTACTTC
>NA|TRBV5-1|TRBJ2-4|NA
CASSEAVAKNIQYF
TGCGCCAGCAGCGAGGCCGTAGCCAAAAACATTCAGTACTTC
>NA|TRBV30|TRBJ1-2|NA
CAWSFAGGSYGYTF
TGTGCCTGGAGTTTCGCCGGGGGTAGCTATGGCTACACCTTC
>few|TRBV6-5|TRBJ2-7|TRBD1
CASRRDRPSSYEQYF
TGTGCCAGCAGAAGGGACAGGCCAAGCTCCTACGAGCAGTACTTC
>NA|TRBV7-9|TRBJ1-4|NA
CASSLTGLSNEKLFF
TGTGCCAGCAGCCTTACAGGTCTCTCTAATGAAAAACTGTTTTTT
>NA|TRBV29-1|TRBJ2-1|NA
CSVEAGGHNEQFF
TGCAGCGTTGAAGCGGGGGGCCACAATGAGCAGTTCTTC